This T cell receptor beta chain was identified in a study of T cell repertoires in ileal Crohn's disease (dated by TCRdb to between 2019 and 2020). About the full investigation: The median duration of disease was approximately 7.9 years, and at the time of surgery 35% to 45% of patients were active smokers. The study was conducted in parallel with a multicentre cohort that was designed to identify predictors of early endoscopic recurrence following ileocolonic resection. Postoperative therapy was given to about half of the patients, with thiopurines administered to some 10 patients and anti-TNF agents administered to under 20 patients. M6 samples consisted of neoterminal ileum biopsies collected during postoperative colonoscopy. All patients had surgery for a complication: stricturing disease in 61% and penetrating disease in about 40%. A total of around 150 mucosal samples from some 57 patients were sequenced, collected from several sites on the surgical specimen as well as at postoperative endoscopy. The TCR repertoire was analysed in approximately 60 patients with Crohn's disease drawn from a prospective multicentre cohort. A Rutgeerts score higher than i0 was the definition used for endoscopic postoperative recurrence. Study-wide conclusions, independent of this receptor: Endoscopic recurrence was linked to a higher percentage of high-frequency clones at surgery, and recurrence occurred in every patient whose clonality exceeded 26.8% (18/57). Only a subgroup of patients, of unstated size, had their mucosal CD4 and CD8 T cells sorted and sequenced. Postoperative endoscopy timing varied within the first year after surgery, with a median delay of roughly 6.3 months. More high-frequency clones were carried by sorted CD8 T cells than by CD4 T cells, suggesting that mucosal expansions were mainly CD8. Patients who were active smokers at surgery had a significantly higher proportion of clonal expansions than non-smokers (roughly 27% vs 19%, p=0.02).

For commercial TCRB immunosequencing, around 0.5 micrograms of biopsy DNA were submitted for each sample. A two-step, amplification bias-controlled multiplex PCR was used by Adaptive Biotechnology to amplify CDR3 regions from genomic DNA. In the first PCR, primers covered every V and J gene segment, and in the second PCR, barcodes and Illumina adapters were added. An Illumina instrument was used to sequence the CDR3 libraries. In the original analysis: The analysis drew on both the pipelines supplied by the vendor and custom analysis of the raw data in R/Bioconductor running R version 3.3.0. Clonality, which ranges from 0 to 1, was calculated as the inverse of the normalised Shannon entropy across all productive clones. The repertoire share taken up by the top 100 clones defined high-frequency clones, and only clones that passed a 95% confidence test were kept. Overlap between samples was measured with the Morisita-Horn index, while repertoire diversity was measured with the Simpson index. TCRdb stores this immuneACCESS table with in-frame sequences only. Part of the clones is absent; in the studies checked, under half of the shortfall reflects unresolved V genes, and no reason is known for the rest. V, J and clone size reflect that table, while D and trimming were determined from the DNA. Counted in this sample were roughly 4,000 clones; roughly 78% of them appeared once. The leading ten clones occupy roughly 13% of the sample.

Read against the paper, the sample's time point label means: neoterminal ileum biopsy at postoperative endoscopy, about 6 months after surgery. Adults with ileal or ileocolonic Crohn's disease and an indication for ileocolonic resection were eligible for inclusion. Whole ileal mucosal biopsies were stored frozen at -80°C before DNA extraction. A TRizol-based method was used to extract genomic DNA from the frozen whole biopsies, and the DNA was quantified with a NanoDrop 2000 spectrophotometer. For this clone: What antigen it recognizes has not been identified. Per-base quality was not reported, and no clone a single base away is much larger than it.

V is trimmed back by 3 bases and J by 7 bases, and the junction contains 8 bases that no gene match accounts for. The CDR3 starts with the cysteine, ends with the phenylalanine, and has 15 residues. Left in the record is the CDR3 DNA by itself, 45 bases read in frame from the first base. Taken from the germline V gene, the CDR1 and CDR2 loops are SNHLY and FYNNEI. This sequence uses TRBV2 and TRBJ2-3, with 9 bases matching TRBD2. The sequenced material came from ileal tissue. This sequence originates from an adult with Crohn's disease. The CDR3 amino acid sequence is: CASSEGGGAGYTQYF. The nucleotide sequence is given as TGTGCCAGCAGTGAGGGCGGGGGGGCCGGGTATACGCAGTATTTT. With all but the CDR3 taken from the reference TRBV2 and TRBJ2-3 genes, the full variable domain is: EPEVTQTPSHQVTQMGQEVILRCVPISNHLYFYWYRQILGQKVEFLVSFYNNEISEKSEIFDDQFSVERPDGSNFTLKIRSTKLEDSAMYFCASSEGGGAGYTQYFGPGTRLTVL.